This T cell receptor beta chain was identified during a study of T cell responses to AZD1222 COVID-19 vaccine. The repertoire was sequenced with immunoSEQ multiplex PCR; TCRdb's copy has only in-frame clones and lacks some. The profile shows 100,000 to 150,000 clones, 86% of them singletons. Remarks on this clone: Its antigen is still unknown.

Broader study findings: Clonal diversity may have been underestimated in mostly white British donors.

This CDR3 contains 13 residues. Looked up from germline, CDR1 is SGHTA and CDR2 is FQGNSA. Trimming stripped 6 bases from V and 8 bases from J, with 14 bases between. Sequencing used peripheral blood, obtained on day 0 of AZD1222 vaccination. This sequence originates from an adult in good health. The V gene is TRBV7-2, the J gene TRBJ2-1; D might be TRBD2 (6 bases). The CDR3 sequence: CASRPGGWDEQFF. The CDR3 nucleotides are TGTGCCAGCAGGCCTGGAGGGTGGGATGAGCAGTTCTTC.